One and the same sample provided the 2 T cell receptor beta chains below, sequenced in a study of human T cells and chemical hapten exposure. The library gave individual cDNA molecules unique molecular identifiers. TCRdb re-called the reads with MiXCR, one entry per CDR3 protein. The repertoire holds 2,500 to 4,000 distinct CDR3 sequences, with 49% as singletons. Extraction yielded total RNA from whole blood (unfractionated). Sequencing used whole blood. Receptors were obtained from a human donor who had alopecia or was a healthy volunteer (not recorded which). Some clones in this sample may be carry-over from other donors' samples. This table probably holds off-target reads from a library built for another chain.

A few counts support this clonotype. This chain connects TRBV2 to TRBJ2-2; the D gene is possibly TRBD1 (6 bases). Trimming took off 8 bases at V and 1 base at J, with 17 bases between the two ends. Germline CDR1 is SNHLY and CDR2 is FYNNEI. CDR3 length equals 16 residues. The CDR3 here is CASGREDSRNTGELFF. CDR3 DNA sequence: TGTGCCAGCGGGCGAGAGGACAGCCGGAACACCGGGGAGCTGTTTTTT. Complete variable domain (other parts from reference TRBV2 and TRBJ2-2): EPEVTQTPSHQVTQMGQEVILRCVPISNHLYFYWYRQILGQKVEFLVSFYNNEISEKSEIFDDQFSVERPDGSNFTLKIRSTKLEDSAMYFCASGREDSRNTGELFFGEGSRLTVL.

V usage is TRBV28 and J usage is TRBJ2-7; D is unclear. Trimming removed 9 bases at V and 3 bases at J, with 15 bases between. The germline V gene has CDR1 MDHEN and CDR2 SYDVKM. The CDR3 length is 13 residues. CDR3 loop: CASSKALLYEQYF. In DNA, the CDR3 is TGTGCCAGTTCTAAGGCCCTTCTCTACGAGCAGTACTTC.